Presented here are 15 T cell receptor beta chains from one specimen sequenced in a study of blood T cell repertoires in COVID-19. Method: immunoSEQ multiplex PCR; TCRdb's copy keeps in-frame clones and lacks some. The sample holds some 150,000 clones, approximately 86% seen once. Sequenced sample: peripheral blood. The receptors stem from a woman aged 55-70 years who had recovered from COVID-19.

The chain is built from TRBV3-1 (or the pseudogene TRBV3-2) and TRBJ1-2; a weak D match, TRBD1 (6 bases). In germline, CDR1 is LGHDT, CDR2 YNNKEL (reference sequence). Trimming cost V 0 bases and J 7 bases, with 15 bases left between them. The CDR3 spans 15 residues. CDR3 in DNA: TGTGCCAGCAGCCAAGAGGGCAGGGGTGCCGGTGGCTACACCTTC. Its protein is CASSQEGRGAGGYTF.

This clone is a singleton in its sample. The chain employs TRBV6-2 or TRBV6-3 and TRBJ2-7; D ambiguous. Per germline, CDR1 MNHEY and CDR2 SVGEGT. The CDR3 contains 13 residues. V was cut by 6 bases and J by 2 bases, with 11 bases left in between. Here the CDR3 DNA reads TGTGCCAGCAGCAAGACTGGAACCTACGAGCAGTACTTC. It is translated as CASSKTGTYEQYF.

This chain connects TRBV5-1 to TRBJ1-2, with D perhaps TRBD1 (5 bases). Germline values: CDR1 SGHRS, CDR2 YFSETQ. The CDR3 spans 15 residues. Between the trimmed V and J ends, which lost 0 bases and 2 bases, there was a span of 11 bases. The CDR3 region has the DNA TGCGCCAGCAGCTTGGCCCCGACAGTGAACTATGGCTACACCTTC. Translation: CASSLAPTVNYGYTF.

The rearrangement joins TRBV6-4 to TRBJ1-2, with 9 bases that match TRBD1. This CDR3 is 14 amino acids long. J lost 5 bases, V lost 6 bases, and 7 bases had no gene match. Germline assignment: CDR1 MRHNA and CDR2 SNTAGT. CDR3 loop: CASSAGQGAYGYTF. The CDR3 nucleotides read TGTGCCAGCAGCGCGGGACAGGGAGCGTATGGCTACACCTTC.

The genes are TRBV4-1 and TRBJ2-7; a weak D match, TRBD1 (5 bases). V lost 0 bases to trimming and J lost 0 bases, with 21 bases between them. The CDR3 loop spans 19 amino acids. CDR1 is MGHRA and CDR2 is YSYEKL in the germline V gene. CDR3 region: CASSQDSRTSALFSYEQYF. CDR3 nucleotides: TGCGCCAGCAGCCAAGATTCCCGGACAAGCGCCCTTTTCTCCTACGAGCAGTACTTC.

The chain employs TRBV6-5 and TRBJ2-1; 12 nucleotides agree with TRBD2. Per the germline V gene, CDR1 is MNHEY and CDR2 is SVGAGI. This CDR3 contains 15 residues. V shed 5 bases and J 2 bases; nucleotides not matched to a gene: 1. The CDR3 region is CASSRTSGAYNEQFF. CDR3 DNA sequence: TGTGCCAGCAGTCGGACTAGCGGGGCCTACAATGAGCAGTTCTTC.

V usage is TRBV28 and J usage is TRBJ2-7; tentatively, D is TRBD1 (5 bases). Per germline, CDR1 MDHEN and CDR2 SYDVKM. The CDR3 has 12 residues. The V and J ends lost 5 bases and 8 bases respectively, with 13 bases between them. This chain's CDR3 is CASSPGNRQQYF. The CDR3 bases are TGTGCCAGCAGTCCAGGGAACAGACAGCAGTACTTC. The whole variable domain, remainder taken from reference TRBV28 and TRBJ2-7, is DVKVTQSSRYLVKRTGEKVFLECVQDMDHENMFWYRQDPGLGLRLIYFSYDVKMKEKGDIPEGYSVSREKKERFSLILESASTNQTSMYLCASSPGNRQQYFGPGTRLTVT.

V is TRBV29-1 and J is TRBJ2-7; D may be TRBD1 (6 bases). Per germline, CDR1 SQVTM and CDR2 ANQGSEA. Trimming left V 6 bases short and J 6 bases short, with 18 bases between. The CDR3 consists of 13 residues. The CDR3: CSVLPVQGSEQYF. In DNA form, the CDR3 reads TGCAGCGTCCTGCCCGTACAGGGCTCCGAGCAGTACTTC.

The chain couples TRBV7-8 to TRBJ2-7; TRBD2 matches 9 bases. The J segment lost 0 bases and the V segment lost 4 bases, leaving 7 bases of the junction unmatched. Germline CDR1 and CDR2: SGHVS and FQNEAQ. The CDR3 is 16 amino acids. This CDR3 is CASSSQRSGGSYEQYF. Here the CDR3 DNA reads TGTGCCAGCAGCTCACAACGTAGCGGGGGCTCCTACGAGCAGTACTTC. Using reference TRBV7-8 and TRBJ2-7 for the parts outside the CDR3, the full variable domain is GAGVSQSPRYKVAKRGQDVALRCDPISGHVSLFWYQQALGQGPEFLTYFQNEAQLDKSGLPSDRFFAERPEGSVSTLKIQRTQQEDSAVYLCASSSQRSGGSYEQYFGPGTRLTVT.

The chain is built from TRBV19 and TRBJ1-1, with 7 bases fitting TRBD1. With V trimmed by 8 bases and J by 0 bases, 9 bases remained unmatched. This CDR3 spans 15 amino acids. Per the germline V gene, CDR1 is LNHDA and CDR2 is SQIVND (reference sequence). The CDR3 nucleotides are TGTGCCAGTCGGACCGGGACAGCATTGAACACTGAAGCTTTCTTT. Protein product: CASRTGTALNTEAFF.

The CDR3 nucleotides are TGCGCCAGCAGTGAGTCTGGGGCCAGGGGGCCTACTGAAGCTTTCTTT. Translation gives CASSESGARGPTEAFF. This rearrangement joins TRBV10-1 to TRBJ1-1; 8 bases match TRBD1. The CDR3 sequence is 16 residues long. The junction had 8 bases not matched to a gene; V was cut back by 0 bases and J by 5 bases. The germline gives CDR1 WNHNN, CDR2 SYGVQD (reference sequence).

The chain couples TRBV7-2 to TRBJ1-2; a weak D match, TRBD1 (5 bases). Trimming removed 5 bases from V and 4 bases from J, with 11 bases in between. The CDR3 covers 13 residues. Germline V gene lookup returns CDR1 SGHTA and CDR2 FQGNSA. CDR3 region: CASSVDRAYGYTF. Here the CDR3 DNA reads TGTGCCAGCAGCGTAGACAGAGCCTATGGCTACACCTTC.

The chain couples TRBV7-3 to TRBJ2-1; D unresolved. CDR1 SGHTA and CDR2 FQGTGA come from the germline V gene. The V gene lost 2 bases and the J gene lost 3 bases, with 14 bases spanning the gap. CDR3 size: 16 residues. This CDR3 is CASSLRAAAGYNEQFF. CDR3 in DNA: TGTGCCAGCAGCTTACGCGCTGCCGCTGGCTACAATGAGCAGTTCTTC.

This chain connects TRBV5-4 to TRBJ2-5; 10 nucleotides align to TRBD2. The junction had 8 bases not matched to a gene; V was cut back by 4 bases and J by 5 bases. Per the germline V gene, CDR1 is SGHNT and CDR2 is YYREEE (reference sequence). This CDR3 has 15 residues. The chain's CDR3 is CASSQSGGAHETQYF. DNA for the CDR3: TGTGCCAGCAGCCAGAGCGGGGGGGCCCATGAGACCCAGTACTTC.

This chain joins TRBV11-1 and TRBJ2-7; TRBD2 matches 7 bases. V lost 3 bases and J lost 3; bases outside the gene matches: 2. The CDR3 contains 13 residues. CDR1 is SGHAT and CDR2 is FQDESV in the germline V gene (reference sequence). CDR3 nucleotides: TGTGCCAGCAGCTTGACGGGGGGCTACGAGCAGTACTTC. Translation: CASSLTGGYEQYF.